The clone carrying this TCR beta chain was observed at least ten times. The antigen is undetermined. These data originate in a study of tumor-infiltrating lymphocytes in primary liver carcinoma. Study results and limitations: Blood fell significantly below tumors in its top-250-clone fraction (p = 0.039). Only about 8-25% of top clones appeared in all five tumor regions.

The investigators made TCR beta cDNA from around 530 ng total RNA, using a constant-region primer. Researchers made the TCR beta libraries by running three nested multiplex PCR rounds with slightly modified ARM-PCR. A C-beta reverse primer was combined with TRBV1-TRBV30 forward primers in the first two PCR rounds, and each round had approximately 9 cycles. From the multiplex PCR reads, TCRdb called clonotypes with MiXCR, one entry per CDR3 protein. Of some 64,000 distinct CDR3 sequences listed, roughly 70% are singletons. The CDR3 is 15 amino acids. The V gene lost 4 bases and the J gene lost 2 bases, with 18 bases spanning the gap. Germline assignment: CDR1 SQVTM and CDR2 ANQGSEA. Between 20 and 30 mg of unsorted bulk tissue served as the source from which RNA and DNA were co-extracted. Resection treated the patients' primary liver carcinoma. Every patient had chronic HBV infection and was treatment-naive.

This sequence joins TRBV29-1 and TRBJ2-7; possibly TRBD1 or TRBD2 for D (5 bases each). The TCR comes from a middle-aged man with primary liver carcinoma and hepatitis B virus infection. The sample was liver tumor tissue from sampling region 4. The subset: tumor region T4, right-lateral pole. The CDR3 bases are TGCAGCGTTGCGAGTGGATGGGGGATGCCCTACGAGCAGTACTTC. Its protein is CSVASGWGMPYEQYF.